These T cell receptor beta chains were read from a single sample in a study of T-cell memory formation after mild COVID-19. MiXCR was run by TCRdb on the 5' RACE reads, yielding one entry per CDR3 protein. The repertoire holds some 320,000 distinct CDR3 sequences, with roughly an eighth as singletons. Sequencing used PBMCs or a T cell subset sorted from them (not recorded which). These receptors were taken from a man aged 18 to 29 who had mild COVID-19 (a few samples of this study predate the infection). Cell type and time point are not known. The CDR3 runs from the conserved cysteine through the conserved F or W. D genes are given only for firm matches. Size is omitted from some rows. Given values are once, few, many or a class for expanded clones.

V gene	clone size	J gene	D gene	CDR3 DNA	CDR3 protein
TRBV7-2	.	TRBJ1-5	.	TGTGCCAGCAGCTTAATAGGCGGGTATAGCAATCAGCCCCAGCATTTT	CASSLIGGYSNQPQHF
TRBV3-1	few	TRBJ2-5	.	TGTGCCAGCAACTTAGGAGGGCAAGAGACCCAGTACTTC	CASNLGGQETQYF
TRBV11-2	many	TRBJ1-2	.	TGTGCCAGCAGCACCGAGGCGACTAGTCGCTACACCTTC	CASSTEATSRYTF
TRBV5-1	few	TRBJ2-3	.	TGCGCCAGCAGCAAAACCCGGGGGACAGATACGCAGTATTTT	CASSKTRGTDTQYF
TRBV29-1	many	TRBJ2-7	.	TGCAGCGTTGAACCTAGGGGAGGAAGGTTGGAGCAGTACTTC	CSVEPRGGRLEQYF
TRBV12-3/TRBV12-4	many	TRBJ2-5	.	TGTGCCAGCACCCGAACTCGCCAAGAGACCCAGTACTTC	CASTRTRQETQYF
TRBV7-2	many	TRBJ1-3	.	TGTGCCAGCAGCTTATTCCTTGGGGTGGTGGACACCATATATTTT	CASSLFLGVVDTIYF
TRBV29-1	once	TRBJ2-1	.	TGCAGCGACCGGCGGGACGGAACCAATGAGCAGTTCTTC	CSDRRDGTNEQFF
TRBV24-1	few	TRBJ2-1	.	TGTGCCACCAGTGATTTTACCCGGGGCGGTGTTTTCAATGAGCAGTTCTTC	CATSDFTRGGVFNEQFF
TRBV6-5	few	TRBJ2-1	.	TGTGCCAGCAGTTACTCGCTGGCGAACGAGCAGTTCTTC	CASSYSLANEQFF
TRBV10-3	few	TRBJ2-3	.	TGTGCCATCAGTGCAAATAGCAGGAGCACAGATACGCAGTATTTT	CAISANSRSTDTQYF
TRBV5-1	few	TRBJ1-1	TRBD1	TGCGCCAGCAGCACCGGGACAGGGGACACTGAAGCTTTCTTT	CASSTGTGDTEAFF
TRBV19	few	TRBJ2-7	.	TGTGCCAGTAGTATAGGTCGGGGCGCGTTCGAGCAGTACTTC	CASSIGRGAFEQYF
TRBV7-2	few	TRBJ1-5	.	TGTGCCAGCAGCTTAGTGGTCGCCAATCAGCCCCAGCATTTT	CASSLVVANQPQHF
TRBV5-1	few	TRBJ2-7	TRBD1	TGCGCCAGCAGCCCTGGACAGGGGATGCTCTACGAGCAGTACTTC	CASSPGQGMLYEQYF
TRBV6-1	.	TRBJ1-2	.	TGTGCCAGCAGAATCTACAGGGACGGCTACACCTTC	CASRIYRDGYTF
TRBV5-1	few	TRBJ1-4	TRBD1	TGCGCCAGCAGCTATCAGGGGGCTCGGGGTGAAAAACTGTTTTTT	CASSYQGARGEKLFF
TRBV3-1	.	TRBJ2-2	.	TGTGCCAGCAGCCAACGGTGGAGACCACGAGTCCCATACACCGGGGAGCTGTTTTTT	CASSQRWRPRVPYTGELFF
TRBV7-2	.	TRBJ2-5	.	TGTGCCAGCAGCCCCGCGGGCGCCGGGACCCAGTACTTC	CASSPAGAGTQYF
TRBV11-2	.	TRBJ2-1	TRBD2	TGTGCCAGCAGCTTAAGATTGGATAGCGGGGGACTATCCTACAATGAGCAGTTCTTC	CASSLRLDSGGLSYNEQFF
TRBV5-1	.	TRBJ1-4	.	TGCGCCAGCAGAGAAGAGGGACAAGGAAATGAAAAACTGTTTTTT	CASREEGQGNEKLFF
TRBV7-2	.	TRBJ1-6	.	TGTGCCAGCAGCCCCCGGGCGGGAGACCTTTCACCCCTCCACTTT	CASSPRAGDLSPLHF
TRBV28	.	TRBJ1-5	.	TGTGCCAGCAGTTTCGGAGGGACCCCCAATCAGCCCCAGCATTTT	CASSFGGTPNQPQHF
TRBV2	few	TRBJ1-1	.	TGTGCCAGCAGTCAAGGGTCCGTAGCTTTCTTT	CASSQGSVAFF
TRBV7-8	.	TRBJ2-7	.	TGTGCCAGCAGCTTACCGTCGGCCATCCAGGATGACGAGCAGTACTTC	CASSLPSAIQDDEQYF
TRBV19	.	TRBJ2-7	TRBD1	TGTGCCAGTAGTATGCAAGGGGGCTTTGACGAGCAGTACTTC	CASSMQGGFDEQYF
TRBV7-9	.	TRBJ1-2	.	TGTGCCAGCAGCTTGCCAGGGGAATGGACCTACTTC	CASSLPGEWTYF
TRBV6-2/TRBV6-3	few	TRBJ1-6	TRBD1	TGTGCCAGCAGTCGGGCGGGACAGCGTAATTCACCCCTCCACTTT	CASSRAGQRNSPLHF
TRBV6-6	few	TRBJ2-5	.	TGTGCCAGCAGTTACCCCGGCCTGACTAAGGAGACCCAGTACTTC	CASSYPGLTKETQYF
TRBV5-5	.	TRBJ1-6	.	TGTGCCAGCAGGGAAGGGGGACTTATTACCTCCTATAATTCACCCCTCCACTTT	CASREGGLITSYNSPLHF
TRBV19	.	TRBJ2-2	.	TGTGCCAGTAGTCCAGACAGGATTCCCGGGGAGCTGTTTTTT	CASSPDRIPGELFF
TRBV15	few	TRBJ2-3	TRBD2	TGTGCCACCAGCAGTTTTTGGACTAGCGGGGGAAGCACAGATACGCAGTATTTT	CATSSFWTSGGSTDTQYF
TRBV15	few	TRBJ2-7	.	TGTGCCACCAGCACTGACTACGGGGCAGACGAGCAGTACTTC	CATSTDYGADEQYF
TRBV12-5	.	TRBJ1-1	.	TGTGCTAGTGGTTTGGTACTACAGGGCAGCTTCACTGAAGCTTTCTTT	CASGLVLQGSFTEAFF
TRBV7-9	few	TRBJ2-3	.	TGTGCCAGCAGCTTAGCGCTGGGGATAACAGATACGCAGTATTTT	CASSLALGITDTQYF
TRBV4-1	.	TRBJ2-3	.	TGCGCCAGCAGCCAGCCACACCAGGGGGGTTTCGACGATACGCAGTATTTT	CASSQPHQGGFDDTQYF
TRBV6-5	few	TRBJ2-2	.	TGTGCCAGCAGAAGAACAGGGAGGCCCGGGGAGCTGTTTTTT	CASRRTGRPGELFF
TRBV6-1	.	TRBJ2-3	TRBD1	TGTGCCAGCAGTTATCCCGGGACAGGGGGGCGAGATACGCAGTATTTT	CASSYPGTGGRDTQYF
TRBV7-2	few	TRBJ2-6	TRBD1	TGTGCCAGCAGCTCCGCCGGACAGGGGGCGTCAAGCGTCCTGACTTTC	CASSSAGQGASSVLTF
TRBV4-3	.	TRBJ2-3	.	TGCGCCAGCAGCCAAGATAGGGGGTACCGCACAGATACGCAGTATTTT	CASSQDRGYRTDTQYF
TRBV7-8	few	TRBJ2-3	.	TGTGCCAGCAACCCTAGAGGGGCCCAGTTTCCTACGCAGTATTTT	CASNPRGAQFPTQYF
TRBV27	few	TRBJ1-5	TRBD1	TGTGCCAGCAGTTTAGGGGACAGGGATTGGCCCCAGCATTTT	CASSLGDRDWPQHF
TRBV13	.	TRBJ1-1	.	TGTGCCAGCAGGGACAGATCAATTTGGTACACTGAAGCTTTCTTT	CASRDRSIWYTEAFF
TRBV9	few	TRBJ2-6	.	TGTGCCAGCAGCATGGAAAGAGGGCAGGCTGGGGCCAACGTCCTGACTTTC	CASSMERGQAGANVLTF
TRBV24-1	few	TRBJ1-5	.	TGTGCCACCAGTGATTGGGGGGACAATCAGCCCCAGCATTTT	CATSDWGDNQPQHF
TRBV24-1	.	TRBJ2-2	.	TGTGCCACCAGTCACCTGACAGCCGGGGAGCTGTTTTTT	CATSHLTAGELFF
TRBV30	few	TRBJ1-5	TRBD1	TGTGCCTGGAACCTCGGACAGGGCTCTCAGCCCCAGCATTTT	CAWNLGQGSQPQHF
TRBV6-1	.	TRBJ2-5	.	TGTGCCAGCAGTGAGGGCCCGAACGGAGAGACCCAGTACTTC	CASSEGPNGETQYF
TRBV7-3	once	TRBJ2-5	.	TGTGCCAGCAGCTTAAACTCGGGGGCCGTGACCCAGTACTTC	CASSLNSGAVTQYF
TRBV15	.	TRBJ2-2	.	TGTGCCACCAGCAGAGATCTAAACCCGACGAACACCGGGGAGCTGTTTTTT	CATSRDLNPTNTGELFF
TRBV11-2	many	TRBJ2-3	TRBD2	TGTGCCAGCAGCTCTCTCGGGGGGGCCGGAGATACGCAGTATTTT	CASSSLGGAGDTQYF
TRBV6-2/TRBV6-3	.	TRBJ2-1	TRBD2	TGTGCCAGCAGGGTTTGGGGGGGGTACAATGAGCAGTTCTTC	CASRVWGGYNEQFF
TRBV20-1	few	TRBJ2-5	TRBD2	TGCAGTGCGCCGACTAGCGGGGGGGCGGAGACCCAGTACTTC	CSAPTSGGAETQYF
TRBV3-1	few	TRBJ1-4	TRBD1	TGTGCCAGCAGCCTTATACAGGGGAAACTGTTTTTT	CASSLIQGKLFF
TRBV7-8	.	TRBJ1-2	TRBD1	TGTGCCAGCAGCTTAGAGGGACAGGGGGGCTATGGCTACACCTTC	CASSLEGQGGYGYTF